Listed below are T cell receptor beta chains from one sample, sequenced in a study of T cells after posttransplantation cyclophosphamide. Repertoires were generated with immunoSEQ multiplex PCR, while TCRdb's copy carries only in-frame clones and drops some. The repertoire has about 36,000 clones, none seen only once; the ten largest take about 1.2%. Sequenced sample: PBMCs. Receptors originate from a girl aged 5 to 17 in good health, CMV-negative, and a related stem cell transplant donor. Both conserved end residues are part of each CDR3. Fields, in order: J gene, clone size, V gene, D gene, CDR3 protein, CDR3 DNA. The D gene is left open where the match is weak. Clone size is not always given. Where it is, it says once, few, many or a class for expanded clones.

J: TRBJ2-2; size: many; V: TRBV28; D: .; CDR3: CASSFRFGVRRAGSDVTNTGELFF; DNA: TGTGCCAGCAGTTTCCGATTCGGTGTGCGTAGGGCAGGGTCCGATGTTACTAACACCGGGGAGCTGTTTTTT
J: TRBJ1-5; size: many; V: TRBV5-6; D: .; CDR3: CASSRRGGYSNQPQHF; DNA: TGTGCCAGCAGCCGTCGGGGAGGGTATTCCAATCAGCCCCAGCATTTT
J: TRBJ1-4; size: .; V: TRBV30; D: .; CDR3: CAWSAGGGGEKLFF; DNA: TGTGCCTGGAGCGCAGGCGGAGGAGGGGAAAAACTGTTTTTT
J: TRBJ1-5; size: many; V: TRBV6-1; D: .; CDR3: CASSEAGGPNQPQHF; DNA: TGTGCCAGCAGTGAAGCGGGGGGGCCAAATCAGCCCCAGCATTTT
J: TRBJ1-1; size: many; V: TRBV6-1; D: TRBD1; CDR3: CASSAIRQGDGKAFF; DNA: TGTGCCAGCAGTGCGATTAGACAGGGGGACGGTAAAGCTTTCTTT
J: TRBJ1-1; size: many; V: TRBV7-9; D: .; CDR3: CASSLSRRGAFF; DNA: TGTGCCAGCAGCTTATCTCGACGGGGGGCTTTCTTT
J: TRBJ2-1; size: .; V: TRBV4-2; D: .; CDR3: CASSLDLSLQTHPPGPNNEQFF; DNA: TGTGCCAGCAGCCTCGATCTATCGTTACAGACCCACCCGCCTGGGCCAAACAATGAGCAGTTCTTC
J: TRBJ2-7; size: many; V: TRBV5-5; D: TRBD1; CDR3: CASSQRTGTYEQYF; DNA: TGTGCCAGCAGCCAACGGACAGGAACCTACGAGCAGTACTTC
J: TRBJ2-1; size: .; V: TRBV7-8; D: .; CDR3: CASSPSTVYNEQFF; DNA: TGTGCCAGCAGCCCCTCGACAGTCTACAATGAGCAGTTCTTC
J: TRBJ1-4; size: .; V: TRBV4-1; D: .; CDR3: CASSQEPGANEKLFF; DNA: TGCGCCAGCAGCCAAGAGCCAGGGGCTAATGAAAAACTGTTTTTT
J: TRBJ1-4; size: many; V: TRBV15; D: TRBD1; CDR3: CATSREDRSSEKLFF; DNA: TGTGCCACCAGCAGAGAGGACAGGAGCAGTGAAAAACTGTTTTTT
J: TRBJ1-1; size: .; V: TRBV6-5; D: .; CDR3: CASSRQLNTEAFF; DNA: TGTGCCAGCAGTAGACAGCTGAACACTGAAGCTTTCTTT
J: TRBJ2-5; size: .; V: TRBV4-2; D: TRBD2; CDR3: CASSQPGLLYQETQYF; DNA: TGTGCCAGCAGCCAGCCGGGACTACTTTACCAAGAGACCCAGTACTTC
J: TRBJ2-7; size: many; V: TRBV30; D: TRBD2; CDR3: CAWAIGSGNHEQYF; DNA: TGTGCCTGGGCCATCGGTAGCGGGAACCACGAGCAGTACTTC
J: TRBJ2-1; size: few; V: TRBV9; D: .; CDR3: CASSHPLRSVSYNEQFF; DNA: TGTGCCAGCAGCCATCCCCTTAGGAGTGTTTCCTACAATGAGCAGTTCTTC
J: TRBJ1-1; size: many; V: TRBV30; D: .; CDR3: CAWSDRATEAFF; DNA: TGTGCCTGGAGTGACAGGGCCACTGAAGCTTTCTTT
J: TRBJ1-1; size: .; V: TRBV28; D: .; CDR3: CASSLYIPPPSKNTEAFF; DNA: TGTGCCAGCAGTTTATACATCCCACCTCCCTCAAAGAACACTGAAGCTTTCTTT
J: TRBJ2-7; size: many; V: TRBV7-8; D: TRBD2; CDR3: CASSSPSGGFSYEQYF; DNA: TGTGCCAGCAGCTCGCCCAGCGGGGGGTTCTCCTACGAGCAGTACTTC
J: TRBJ1-4; size: many; V: TRBV10-3; D: .; CDR3: CAISESRHNNEKLFF; DNA: TGTGCCATCAGTGAGTCGAGACATAATAATGAAAAACTGTTTTTT
J: TRBJ2-4; size: .; V: TRBV27; D: TRBD2; CDR3: CASSRRTSGGPGNIQYF; DNA: TGTGCCAGCAGTAGACGGACTAGCGGGGGCCCAGGGAACATTCAGTACTTC
J: TRBJ1-3; size: many; V: TRBV5-6; D: TRBD1; CDR3: CASSPPGGTVGNTIYF; DNA: TGTGCCAGCAGCCCCCCCGGAGGGACAGTTGGAAACACCATATATTTT
J: TRBJ2-7; size: many; V: TRBV19; D: .; CDR3: CASSFQGTEQYF; DNA: TGTGCCAGTAGTTTCCAGGGGACCGAGCAGTACTTC
J: TRBJ2-3; size: few; V: TRBV10-3; D: TRBD1; CDR3: CAIRGQGGSTDTQYF; DNA: TGTGCCATCAGGGGACAGGGGGGAAGCACAGATACGCAGTATTTT
J: TRBJ2-7; size: many; V: TRBV19; D: .; CDR3: CASSIGGPTYEQYF; DNA: TGTGCCAGTAGTATAGGGGGGCCAACCTACGAGCAGTACTTC
J: TRBJ2-1; size: many; V: TRBV5-4; D: TRBD2; CDR3: CASSEGLAGGINLNEQFF; DNA: TGTGCCAGCAGCGAGGGACTAGCGGGGGGGATCAACTTAAATGAGCAGTTCTTC
J: TRBJ1-5; size: many; V: TRBV4-1; D: .; CDR3: CASSHQGGNQPQHF; DNA: TGCGCCAGCAGCCACCAGGGTGGCAATCAGCCCCAGCATTTT
J: TRBJ1-4; size: few; V: TRBV30; D: TRBD1; CDR3: CAWRAPDRVNEKLFF; DNA: TGTGCCTGGAGGGCTCCCGACAGGGTTAATGAAAAACTGTTTTTT
J: TRBJ1-2; size: few; V: TRBV28; D: TRBD1; CDR3: CASRPDRVSLNYGYTF; DNA: TGTGCCAGCAGACCGGACAGGGTCAGCCTGAACTATGGCTACACCTTC
J: TRBJ2-2; size: many; V: TRBV4-2; D: TRBD2; CDR3: CASSRFGLAGGDTGELFF; DNA: TGTGCCAGCAGCCGATTTGGACTAGCGGGAGGGGACACCGGGGAGCTGTTTTTT
J: TRBJ1-5; size: few; V: TRBV2; D: TRBD1; CDR3: CASSAQETGAHQPQHF; DNA: TGTGCCAGCAGTGCGCAAGAGACAGGGGCCCATCAGCCCCAGCATTTT
J: TRBJ2-2; size: many; V: TRBV5-6; D: TRBD1; CDR3: CASSSPWDSYTGELFF; DNA: TGTGCCAGCAGCTCGCCCTGGGACAGCTACACCGGGGAGCTGTTTTTT
J: TRBJ2-3; size: few; V: TRBV7-9; D: .; CDR3: CASSLAADTQYF; DNA: TGTGCCAGCAGCTTAGCCGCAGATACGCAGTATTTT
J: TRBJ2-7; size: many; V: TRBV5-1; D: TRBD1; CDR3: CASSRSGRGHFYEQYF; DNA: TGCGCCAGCAGCCGCTCAGGCAGGGGGCATTTCTACGAGCAGTACTTC
J: TRBJ2-3; size: .; V: TRBV7-9; D: TRBD2; CDR3: CASSPGLAGVFTDTQYF; DNA: TGTGCCAGCAGCCCGGGACTAGCGGGGGTTTTCACAGATACGCAGTATTTT
J: TRBJ1-5; size: .; V: TRBV2; D: .; CDR3: CASSTVRGGADQPQHF; DNA: TGTGCCAGCAGTACGGTCCGGGGGGGCGCGGATCAGCCCCAGCATTTT
J: TRBJ2-2; size: many; V: TRBV5-1; D: .; CDR3: CASSLGAGGTGELFF; DNA: TGCGCCAGCAGCTTGGGAGCAGGTGGGACCGGGGAGCTGTTTTTT
J: TRBJ2-2; size: many; V: TRBV4-1; D: .; CDR3: CASSQEGSGDPTGELFF; DNA: TGCGCCAGCAGCCAAGAGGGGTCGGGGGACCCCACCGGGGAGCTGTTTTTT
J: TRBJ1-3; size: many; V: TRBV6-5; D: .; CDR3: CASSYYRSSGNTIYF; DNA: TGTGCCAGCAGTTACTACCGTAGCTCTGGAAACACCATATATTTT
J: TRBJ2-1; size: few; V: TRBV7-3; D: TRBD1; CDR3: CASSRTGGAGNEQFF; DNA: TGTGCCAGCAGCCGAACAGGGGGCGCCGGGAATGAGCAGTTCTTC
J: TRBJ2-5; size: many; V: TRBV7-9; D: TRBD2; CDR3: CASSGTGGETQYF; DNA: TGTGCCAGCAGCGGAACGGGGGGGGAGACCCAGTACTTC
J: TRBJ2-6; size: many; V: TRBV2; D: TRBD1; CDR3: CASRSQGISGANVLTF; DNA: TGTGCCAGCAGGTCACAGGGGATCTCTGGGGCCAACGTCCTGACTTTC
J: TRBJ2-5; size: few; V: TRBV9; D: TRBD2; CDR3: CASSSGAGSETQYF; DNA: TGTGCCAGCAGCTCAGGAGCGGGGTCTGAGACCCAGTACTTC
J: TRBJ2-1; size: few; V: TRBV7-9; D: TRBD2; CDR3: CASSPLASGSYGEQFF; DNA: TGTGCCAGCAGCCCCCTGGCTAGCGGGAGTTACGGTGAGCAGTTCTTC
J: TRBJ2-4; size: .; V: TRBV25-1; D: .; CDR3: CATMGSKNIQYF; DNA: TGTGCCACCATGGGGAGCAAAAACATTCAGTACTTC
J: TRBJ1-2; size: many; V: TRBV30; D: .; CDR3: CAWSVLGPQGGYGYTF; DNA: TGTGCCTGGAGTGTACTGGGGCCCCAGGGCGGCTATGGCTACACCTTC